Below, one T cell receptor beta chain is given with its context. Gene names are the mouse ones. With the read ending 4 residues before the CDR3 end, the germline J gene is used to fill in that end. The sample carries other DNA sequences with the same CDR3. Using CD4, CD8alpha, NKG2D, NKG2ACE and other markers, pooled cutaneous lymph node cells were sorted. RNA was extracted and reverse transcribed into cDNA as the sequencing template. Only in-frame clones appear in the TCRdb table, and some are missing; sequencing was by immunoSEQ multiplex PCR. The sample has over 250,000 clones, none seen only once. The germline gives CDR1 GKSSPN, CDR2 SITVG. With 0 bases clipped from V and 0 bases from J, the junction kept 1 base outside the gene matches. The CDR3 length is 15 residues. The data were obtained in a study of CD8+ T cells in alopecia areata.

V is TRBV31 and J is TRBJ2-3; TRBD2 matches 9 bases. This receptor was identified in a C3H/HeJ mouse with alopecia areata. The strain bears MHC haplotype H2-k. The sample consisted of CD4+ T cells sorted from a lymph node. Here the CDR3 reads CAWSLTGGSAETLYF. Incomplete CDR3 DNA: TGTGCCTGGAGTCTCACTGGGGGGAGTGCAGAA.